This T cell receptor beta chain was profiled in a study of T cell responses to AZD1222 COVID-19 vaccine. General observations from the study: Donors, mostly white British, included more females; clonal diversity was possibly underestimated.

As to this clone: Its target is unknown.

Trimming cost V 6 bases and J 3 bases, with 18 bases left between them. CDR1 and CDR2 from the germline V gene are LNHDA and SQIVND (reference sequence). The CDR3 covers 16 residues. This table comes from immunoSEQ multiplex PCR, and its TCRdb copy is limited to in-frame clones, with some not included. The sample contains about 160,000 clones, 80% to 95% of which appear only once. The source was peripheral blood, collected 28 days after the second AZD1222 dose. This receptor was obtained from an adult who received the AZD1222 COVID-19 vaccine. The chain joins TRBV19 to TRBJ1-5, with D perhaps matching TRBD1 (5 bases). CDR3 bases: TGTGCCAGTAGAAATCACCCCACAGGAAACAATCAGCCCCAGCATTTT. Translating it yields CASRNHPTGNNQPQHF.